The sequence of this TCR beta chain was determined in a study of blood T cell repertoires in COVID-19. The CDR3 covers 14 residues. Germline assignment: CDR1 SGHVS and CDR2 FQNEAQ. Trimming removed 6 bases from V and 3 bases from J, with 13 bases in between. Profiled with immunoSEQ multiplex PCR; TCRdb holds only in-frame clones, not every one. The sample contains a few hundred thousand clones, 87% of which appear only once. Participants' own reports of clinical history determined their cohort assignment. Sequenced: PBMCs or T cells enriched from blood (not recorded which). The rearrangement uses TRBV7-8 and TRBJ2-3; no definite D call. This receptor was obtained from a woman aged 45-60 years who had recovered from COVID-19. The CDR3 sequence: CASRANTGTDTQYF. The DNA of the CDR3 is TGTGCCAGCAGAGCTAACACCGGGACAGATACGCAGTATTTT.